The 20 T cell receptor beta chains given below trace back to one sample, sequenced in a study of T cells expressing NK-cell markers. TCRdb processed the 5' RACE reads again and assigns one entry to each CDR3 protein, with no DNA. The specimen's table records 140,000 or so distinct CDR3 sequences. Sequences were obtained from blood T cells: a sorted CD56 or NKG2C T cell subset, CD4+ or CD8+ T cells, or bulk PBMC T cells (not recorded which). These receptors all stem from a man between 18 and 29 years old in good health.

The chain employs TRBV6-4 and TRBJ1-1; the TRBD1 assignment by TCRdb is unverifiable without DNA. Germline-derived CDR1 and CDR2 are MRHNA and SNTAGT. CDR3 size: 14 residues. The CDR3 is CASSDSWDSLEAFF.

This chain links TRBV6-1 with TRBJ1-2. Germline loops: CDR1 MNHNS, CDR2 SASEGT. The CDR3 totals 13 residues. The CDR3 reads CASSKIYSGGYTF.

This chain's CDR3 is CASSVDRGWETQYF. The chain joins TRBV5-5 to TRBJ2-5; the TRBD1 assignment by TCRdb is unverifiable without DNA. The CDR3 extends over 14 amino acids. Germline values: CDR1 SGHKS, CDR2 YYEKEE (reference sequence).

The chain employs TRBV28 and TRBJ2-3; as DNA is missing, the TRBD1 call by TCRdb cannot be tested. CDR3 length equals 16 residues. Germline-derived CDR1 and CDR2 are MDHEN and SYDVKM. The CDR3 reads CASSLGSQGPTDTQYF.

The chain employs TRBV29-1 and TRBJ2-6; lacking DNA, the TRBD1 call made by TCRdb goes unchecked. The CDR3 covers 18 residues. Germline V lookup: CDR1 SQVTM, CDR2 ANQGSEA. The CDR3 loop reads CSVVGGEPPISGANVLTF.

The chain is built from TRBV20-1 and TRBJ2-2; TCRdb returns TRBD1, unconfirmable since there is no DNA. This CDR3 has 17 amino acids. Germline CDR1 reads DFQATT; CDR2 reads SNEGSKA (reference sequence). The CDR3 protein is CSARGPGQGMFTGELFF.

The V gene is TRBV24-1, the J gene TRBJ2-1. The CDR3 runs 12 residues. Germline V gene data show CDR1 as KGHDR and CDR2 as SFDVKD. The CDR3 sequence is CATSDPESEQFF.

This chain uses TRBV2 with TRBJ2-3; TCRdb designates TRBD2, a call that cannot be tested without DNA. CDR1 SNHLY and CDR2 FYNNEI come from the germline V gene. CDR3 size: 14 residues. CDR3 residues: CASRELAGADTQYF.

The chain uses TRBV19 and TRBJ2-2; TCRdb names TRBD2, which stays unverified in the absence of DNA. Germline assignment: CDR1 LNHDA and CDR2 SQIVND (reference sequence). The CDR3 runs 16 residues. The CDR3 sequence is CASSMGWEENTGELFF.

The V call is TRBV20-1, the J call TRBJ2-3; the TRBD2 assignment by TCRdb is unverifiable without DNA. The CDR3 loop spans 15 amino acids. The V gene's germline CDR1 is DFQATT and CDR2 SNEGSKA (reference sequence). The CDR3 reads CSASQWREGTDTQYF.

The chain employs TRBV6-1 and TRBJ2-5; the TCRdb D gene call, TRBD2, has no DNA to confirm it. Per the germline V gene, CDR1 is MNHNS and CDR2 is SASEGT. The CDR3 runs 17 residues. This chain's CDR3 is CASSRTYLAEIQETQYF.

This chain joins TRBV2 and TRBJ2-6. CDR3 length: 15 amino acids. Germline-derived CDR1 and CDR2 are SNHLY and FYNNEI. Here the CDR3 reads CASSEWLSGANVLTF.

The chain couples TRBV20-1 to TRBJ2-1; TCRdb indicates TRBD1, and absent DNA this call remains unverified. Per the germline V gene, CDR1 is DFQATT and CDR2 is SNEGSKA (reference sequence). The CDR3 sequence is 15 residues long. This chain's CDR3 is CSAPHLTGNYNEQFF.

The rearrangement uses TRBV19 and TRBJ1-4; TCRdb's assignment of TRBD1 cannot be checked, as there is no DNA. Per the germline V gene, CDR1 is LNHDA and CDR2 is SQIVND (reference sequence). This CDR3 is built from 13 residues. CDR3 region: CATRDRGNEKLFF.

The CDR3 spells CASSPYMCGRSHNEQFF. J is TRBJ2-1 and V is TRBV23-1. TRBV23-1 has ORF status, its function being uncertain. CDR3 length equals 17 residues.

The chain is built from TRBV20-1 and TRBJ2-1; TCRdb indicates TRBD2, and absent DNA this call remains unverified. The germline CDR1 and CDR2 sequences are DFQATT and SNEGSKA (reference sequence). This CDR3 region has 14 residues. The CDR3 protein is CSAKRDSDYNEQFF.

The chain couples TRBV28 to TRBJ2-7; with no DNA, the TCRdb D assignment of TRBD1 cannot be verified. In germline, CDR1 is MDHEN, CDR2 SYDVKM. The CDR3 is 17 residues long. The CDR3 sequence: CASSLTPGRTLSYEQYF.

The V gene is TRBV20-1, the J gene TRBJ2-7; TCRdb outputs TRBD1, but without DNA this stays unchecked. The CDR3 is 14 residues long. CDR1 and CDR2 (germline): DFQATT, SNEGSKA (reference sequence). This CDR3 reads CSARGGQGAYEQYF.

The chain employs TRBV28 and TRBJ1-1; TCRdb lists TRBD1, though no DNA is available to test this call. The CDR3 spans 15 residues. Per germline, CDR1 MDHEN and CDR2 SYDVKM. This CDR3 reads CASNSGEVRSTEAFF.

This rearrangement joins TRBV4-1 to TRBJ1-1. The CDR3 runs to 16 residues. CDR1 is MGHRA, CDR2 YSYEKL, per germline. CDR3 sequence reads: CASSLIKDGLNTEAFF.